This TCR beta chain stems from a study of human CD8 memory T cell subsets. Total CD8+ T cells were enriched by negative magnetic separation. This clonotype is medium-sized (0.01 to 0.1%) by frequency. Its antigen is not known. Study-level results: Sequencing in this study was performed exclusively on T cell receptor beta chains. When compared with each other, stem-like memory and precursor exhausted T cell repertoires showed minimal overlap. Compared with precursor exhausted T cells, stem-like memory T cells were suggested by Chao1 estimates to be more diverse.

The germline gives CDR1 MRHNA, CDR2 SNTAGT. The CDR3 loop spans 14 amino acids. Libraries targeted TCR beta using 5' RACE with UMIs. TCRdb reprocessed the 5' RACE reads, with one entry per CDR3 protein and no DNA. This table holds approximately 5,000 distinct CDR3 sequences. V is TRBV6-4 and J is TRBJ1-1; TCRdb's D gene call, TRBD1, goes unchecked for lack of DNA. This sequence originates from a human donor in good health. Specimen: CD8+ effector memory T cells (TEM) sorted from PBMCs. Subset: effector memory CD8 T cells, CCR7- CD45RO+ CD95+. The CDR3: CASSDGGENTEAFF.